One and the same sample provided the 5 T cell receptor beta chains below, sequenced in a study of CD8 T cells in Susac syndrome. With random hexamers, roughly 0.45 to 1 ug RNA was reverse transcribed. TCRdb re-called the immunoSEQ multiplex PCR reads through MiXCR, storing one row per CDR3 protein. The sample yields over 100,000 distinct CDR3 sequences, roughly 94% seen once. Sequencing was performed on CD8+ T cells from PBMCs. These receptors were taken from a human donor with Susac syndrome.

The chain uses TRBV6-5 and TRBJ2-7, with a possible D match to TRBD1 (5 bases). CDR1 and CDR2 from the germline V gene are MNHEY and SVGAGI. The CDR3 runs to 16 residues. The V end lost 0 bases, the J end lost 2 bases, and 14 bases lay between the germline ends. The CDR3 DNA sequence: TGTGCCAGCAGTTACTCGGGGCAGGGAATGACCTACGAGCAGTACTTC. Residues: CASSYSGQGMTYEQYF.

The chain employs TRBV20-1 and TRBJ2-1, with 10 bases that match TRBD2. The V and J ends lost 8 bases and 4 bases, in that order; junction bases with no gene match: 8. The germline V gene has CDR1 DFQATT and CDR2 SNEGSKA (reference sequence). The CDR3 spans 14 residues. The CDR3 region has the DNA TGCAGTTCCCCTAGCGGGGGAGTTTACAATGAGCAGTTCTTC. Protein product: CSSPSGGVYNEQFF.

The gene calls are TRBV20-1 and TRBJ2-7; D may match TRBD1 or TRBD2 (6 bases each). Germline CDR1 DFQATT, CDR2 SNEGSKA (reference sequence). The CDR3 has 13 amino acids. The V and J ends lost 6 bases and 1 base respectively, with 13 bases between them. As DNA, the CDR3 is TGCAGTGCCGAGGGGGGCGAGTCCTACGAGCAGTACTTC. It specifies CSAEGGESYEQYF.

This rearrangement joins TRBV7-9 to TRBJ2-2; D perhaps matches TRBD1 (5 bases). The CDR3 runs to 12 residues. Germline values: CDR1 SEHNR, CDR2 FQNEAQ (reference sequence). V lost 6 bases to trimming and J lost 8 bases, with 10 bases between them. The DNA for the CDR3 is TGTGCCAGCAGAATCCGGACAGGGGAGCTGTTTTTT. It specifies CASRIRTGELFF.

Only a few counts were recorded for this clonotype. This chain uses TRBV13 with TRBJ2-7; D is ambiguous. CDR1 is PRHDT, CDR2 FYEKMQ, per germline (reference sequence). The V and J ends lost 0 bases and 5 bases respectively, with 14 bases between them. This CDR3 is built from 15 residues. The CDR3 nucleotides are TGTGCCAGCAGCTTAGGCCTAGGGCCTCTCGACGAGCAGTACTTC. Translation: CASSLGLGPLDEQYF.